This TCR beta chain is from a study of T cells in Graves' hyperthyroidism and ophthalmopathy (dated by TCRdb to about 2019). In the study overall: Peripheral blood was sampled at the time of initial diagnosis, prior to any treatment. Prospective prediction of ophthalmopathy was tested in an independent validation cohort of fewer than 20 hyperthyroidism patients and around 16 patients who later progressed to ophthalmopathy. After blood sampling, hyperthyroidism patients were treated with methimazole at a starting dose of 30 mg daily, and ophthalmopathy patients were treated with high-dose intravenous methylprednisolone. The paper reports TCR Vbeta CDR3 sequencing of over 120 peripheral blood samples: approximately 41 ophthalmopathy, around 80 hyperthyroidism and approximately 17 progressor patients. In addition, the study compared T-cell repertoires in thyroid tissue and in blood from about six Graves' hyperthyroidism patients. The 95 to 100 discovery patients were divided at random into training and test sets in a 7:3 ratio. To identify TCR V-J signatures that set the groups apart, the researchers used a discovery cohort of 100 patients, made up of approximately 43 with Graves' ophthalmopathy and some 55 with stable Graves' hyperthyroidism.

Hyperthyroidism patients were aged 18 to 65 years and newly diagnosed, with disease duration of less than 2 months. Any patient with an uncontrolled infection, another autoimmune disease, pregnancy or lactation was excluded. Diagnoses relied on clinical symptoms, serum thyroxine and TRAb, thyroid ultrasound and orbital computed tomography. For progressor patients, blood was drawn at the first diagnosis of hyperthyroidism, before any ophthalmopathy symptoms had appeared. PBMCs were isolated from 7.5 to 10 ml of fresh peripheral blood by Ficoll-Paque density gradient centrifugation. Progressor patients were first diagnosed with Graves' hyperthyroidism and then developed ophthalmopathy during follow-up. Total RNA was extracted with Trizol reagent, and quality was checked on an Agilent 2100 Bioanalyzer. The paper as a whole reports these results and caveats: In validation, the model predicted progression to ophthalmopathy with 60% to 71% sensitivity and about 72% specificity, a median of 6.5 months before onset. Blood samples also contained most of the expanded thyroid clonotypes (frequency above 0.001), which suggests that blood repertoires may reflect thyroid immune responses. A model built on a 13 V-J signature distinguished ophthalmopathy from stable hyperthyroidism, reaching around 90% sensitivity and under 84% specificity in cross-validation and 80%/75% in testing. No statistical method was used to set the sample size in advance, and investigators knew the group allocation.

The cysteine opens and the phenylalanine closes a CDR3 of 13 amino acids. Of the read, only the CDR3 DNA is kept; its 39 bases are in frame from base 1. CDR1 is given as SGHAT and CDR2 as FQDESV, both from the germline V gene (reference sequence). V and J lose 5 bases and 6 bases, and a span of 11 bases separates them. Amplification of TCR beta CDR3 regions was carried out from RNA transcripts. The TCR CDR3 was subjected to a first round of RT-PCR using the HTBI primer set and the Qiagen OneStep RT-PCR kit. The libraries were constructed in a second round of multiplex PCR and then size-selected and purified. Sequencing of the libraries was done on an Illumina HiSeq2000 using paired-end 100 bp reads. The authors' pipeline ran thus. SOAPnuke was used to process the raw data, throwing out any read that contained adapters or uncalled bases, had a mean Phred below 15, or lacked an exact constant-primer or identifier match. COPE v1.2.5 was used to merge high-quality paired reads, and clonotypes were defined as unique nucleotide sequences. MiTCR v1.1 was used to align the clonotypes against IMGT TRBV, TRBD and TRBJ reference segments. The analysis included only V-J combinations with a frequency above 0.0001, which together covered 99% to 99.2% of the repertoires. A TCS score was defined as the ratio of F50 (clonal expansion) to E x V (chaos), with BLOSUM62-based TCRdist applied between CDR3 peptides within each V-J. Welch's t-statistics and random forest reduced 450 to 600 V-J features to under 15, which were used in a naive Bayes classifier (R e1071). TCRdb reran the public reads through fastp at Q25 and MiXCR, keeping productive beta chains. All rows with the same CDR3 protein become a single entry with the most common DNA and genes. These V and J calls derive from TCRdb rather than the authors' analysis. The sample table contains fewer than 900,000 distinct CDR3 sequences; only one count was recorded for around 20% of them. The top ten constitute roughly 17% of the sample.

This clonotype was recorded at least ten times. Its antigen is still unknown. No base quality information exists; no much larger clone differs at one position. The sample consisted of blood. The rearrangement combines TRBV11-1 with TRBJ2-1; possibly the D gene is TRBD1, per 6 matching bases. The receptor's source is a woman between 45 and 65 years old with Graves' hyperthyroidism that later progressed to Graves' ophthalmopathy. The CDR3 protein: CASSPTGPNEQFF. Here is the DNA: TGTGCCAGCAGCCCCACAGGGCCCAATGAGCAGTTCTTC.